The present entry profiles one T cell receptor beta chain with its context. Its antigen is undetermined. The CDR3 sequence is 13 residues long. V was pared by 8 bases and J by 5 bases, with 7 bases of the junction left unmatched. Germline V gene lookup returns CDR1 MNHEY and CDR2 SVGAGI. The PCR used 60 Vbeta and 13 Jbeta primers. Libraries were prepared by immunoSEQ multiplex PCR; TCRdb keeps only in-frame clonotypes and omits some of them. The sample shows approximately 150,000 clones, over 75% of them seen only once. The data were taken from a study of cytomegalovirus exposure and HLA in healthy donors. Study-wide results and caveats: A later analysis revealed that TCR association rates differed between HLA loci, peaking at DRB1 and bottoming out at HLA-C.

The receptor comes from a human donor in good health. The specimen was PBMCs. The rearrangement uses TRBV6-5 and TRBJ2-3, with 7 bases matching TRBD2. This CDR3 is CASLNPGGDTQYF. In DNA, the CDR3 is TGTGCCAGCCTCAACCCGGGGGGAGATACGCAGTATTTT.